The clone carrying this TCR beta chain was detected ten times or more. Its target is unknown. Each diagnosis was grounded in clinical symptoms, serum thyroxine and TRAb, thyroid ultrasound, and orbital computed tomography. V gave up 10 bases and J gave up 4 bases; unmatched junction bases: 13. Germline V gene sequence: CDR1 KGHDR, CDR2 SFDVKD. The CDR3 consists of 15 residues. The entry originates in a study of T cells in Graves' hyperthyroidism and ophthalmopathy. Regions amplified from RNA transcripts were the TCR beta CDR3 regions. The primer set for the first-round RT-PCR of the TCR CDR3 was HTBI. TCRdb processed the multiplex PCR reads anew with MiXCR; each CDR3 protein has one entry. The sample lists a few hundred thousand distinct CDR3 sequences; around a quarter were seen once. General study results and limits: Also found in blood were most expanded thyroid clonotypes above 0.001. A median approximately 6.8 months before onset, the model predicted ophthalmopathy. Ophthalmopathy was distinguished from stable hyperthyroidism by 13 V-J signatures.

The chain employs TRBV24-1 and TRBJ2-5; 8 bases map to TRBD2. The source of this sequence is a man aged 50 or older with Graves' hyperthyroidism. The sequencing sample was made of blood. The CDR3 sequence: CATSLEGLAGETQYF. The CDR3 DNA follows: TGTGCCACGTCCCTGGAGGGTCTAGCGGGAGAGACCCAGTACTTC.